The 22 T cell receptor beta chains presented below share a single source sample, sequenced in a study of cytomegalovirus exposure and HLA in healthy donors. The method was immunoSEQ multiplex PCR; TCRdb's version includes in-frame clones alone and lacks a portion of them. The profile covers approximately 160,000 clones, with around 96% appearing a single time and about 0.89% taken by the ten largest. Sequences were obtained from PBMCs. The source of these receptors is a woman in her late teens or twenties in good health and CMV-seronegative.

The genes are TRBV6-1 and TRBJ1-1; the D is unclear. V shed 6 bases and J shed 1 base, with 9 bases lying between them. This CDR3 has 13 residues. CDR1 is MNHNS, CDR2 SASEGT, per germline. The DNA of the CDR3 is TGTGCCAGCAGGTACTACAAGAACACTGAAGCTTTCTTT. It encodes CASRYYKNTEAFF.

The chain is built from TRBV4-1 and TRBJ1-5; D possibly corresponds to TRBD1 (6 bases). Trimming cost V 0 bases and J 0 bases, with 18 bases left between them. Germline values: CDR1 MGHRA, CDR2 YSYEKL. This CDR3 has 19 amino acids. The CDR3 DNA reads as TGCGCCAGCAGCCAAGATGGCTACAGGGTCTCGAATAGCAATCAGCCCCAGCATTTT. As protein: CASSQDGYRVSNSNQPQHF.

DNA of the CDR3: TGTGCCAGCAGCCAAGATCTGGCGGGGCCCTACAATGAGCAGTTCTTC. Its translation: CASSQDLAGPYNEQFF. This chain links TRBV4-2 with TRBJ2-1, with D perhaps TRBD2 (6 bases). The V end was cut by 0 bases, the J end by 2 bases, with 11 bases between. Germline loops: CDR1 LGHNA, CDR2 YNFKEQ. The CDR3 has 16 residues.

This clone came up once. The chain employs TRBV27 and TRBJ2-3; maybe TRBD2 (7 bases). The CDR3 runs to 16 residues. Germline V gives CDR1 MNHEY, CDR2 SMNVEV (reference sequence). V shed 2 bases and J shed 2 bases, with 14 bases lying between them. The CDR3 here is CASSLVGGPFTDTQYF. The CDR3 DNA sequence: TGTGCCAGCAGTTTAGTCGGGGGGCCTTTCACAGATACGCAGTATTTT.

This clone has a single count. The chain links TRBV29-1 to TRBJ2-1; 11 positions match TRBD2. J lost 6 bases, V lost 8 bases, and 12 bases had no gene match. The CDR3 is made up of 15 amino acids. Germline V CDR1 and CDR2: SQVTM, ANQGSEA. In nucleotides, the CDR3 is TGCAGCTCCCGTCGGTTTAGCGGGGGGGCCAATGAGCAGTTCTTC. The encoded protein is CSSRRFSGGANEQFF.

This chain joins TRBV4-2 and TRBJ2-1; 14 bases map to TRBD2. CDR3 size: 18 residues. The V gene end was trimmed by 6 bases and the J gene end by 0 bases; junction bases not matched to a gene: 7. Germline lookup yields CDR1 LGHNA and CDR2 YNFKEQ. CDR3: CASRPGLAGASSYNEQFF. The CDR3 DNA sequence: TGTGCCAGCAGACCGGGACTAGCGGGGGCTAGCTCCTACAATGAGCAGTTCTTC.

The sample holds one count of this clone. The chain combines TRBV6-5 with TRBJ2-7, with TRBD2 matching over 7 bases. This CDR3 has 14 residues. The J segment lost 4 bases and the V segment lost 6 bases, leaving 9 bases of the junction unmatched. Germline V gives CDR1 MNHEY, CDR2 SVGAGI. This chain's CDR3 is CASRSGQGGYEQYF. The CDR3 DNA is TGTGCCAGCAGATCCGGGCAGGGAGGGTACGAGCAGTACTTC.

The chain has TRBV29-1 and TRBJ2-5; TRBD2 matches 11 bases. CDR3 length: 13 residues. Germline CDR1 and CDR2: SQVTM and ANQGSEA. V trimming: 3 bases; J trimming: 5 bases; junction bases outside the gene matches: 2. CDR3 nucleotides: TGCAGCGTTGATAGCGGGGGGGCCGAGACCCAGTACTTC. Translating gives CSVDSGGAETQYF.

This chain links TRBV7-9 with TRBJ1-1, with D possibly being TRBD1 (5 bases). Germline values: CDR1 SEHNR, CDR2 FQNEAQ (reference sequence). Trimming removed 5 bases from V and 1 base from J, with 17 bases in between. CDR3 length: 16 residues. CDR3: CASSPHLGQGNTEAFF. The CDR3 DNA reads TGTGCCAGCAGCCCCCATCTAGGGCAGGGGAACACTGAAGCTTTCTTT.

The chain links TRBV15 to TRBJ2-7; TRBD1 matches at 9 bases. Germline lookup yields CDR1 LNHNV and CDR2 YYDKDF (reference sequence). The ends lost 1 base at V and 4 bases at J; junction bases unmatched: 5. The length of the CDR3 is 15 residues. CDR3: CATSRVRTGAYEQYF. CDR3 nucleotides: TGTGCCACCAGCAGAGTGCGGACAGGGGCTTACGAGCAGTACTTC.

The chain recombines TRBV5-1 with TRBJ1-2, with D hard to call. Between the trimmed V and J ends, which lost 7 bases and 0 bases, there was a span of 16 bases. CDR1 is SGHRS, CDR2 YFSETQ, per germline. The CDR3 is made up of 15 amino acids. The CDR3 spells CASSARPDPNYGYTF. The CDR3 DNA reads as TGCGCCAGCTCCGCCAGGCCAGACCCTAACTATGGCTACACCTTC.

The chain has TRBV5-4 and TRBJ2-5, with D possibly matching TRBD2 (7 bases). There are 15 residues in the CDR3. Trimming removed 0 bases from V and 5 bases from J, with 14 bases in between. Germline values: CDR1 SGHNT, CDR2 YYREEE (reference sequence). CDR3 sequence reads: CASSLVGGAGETQYF. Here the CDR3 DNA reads TGTGCCAGCAGCTTGGTAGGGGGGGCTGGGGAGACCCAGTACTTC.

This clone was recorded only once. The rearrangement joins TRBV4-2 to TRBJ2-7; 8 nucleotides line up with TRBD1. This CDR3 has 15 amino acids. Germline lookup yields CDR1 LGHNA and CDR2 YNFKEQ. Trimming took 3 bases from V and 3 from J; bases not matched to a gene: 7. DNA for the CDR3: TGTGCCAGCAGCCAGGCCCATGGGACAGGCTACGAGCAGTACTTC. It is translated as CASSQAHGTGYEQYF.

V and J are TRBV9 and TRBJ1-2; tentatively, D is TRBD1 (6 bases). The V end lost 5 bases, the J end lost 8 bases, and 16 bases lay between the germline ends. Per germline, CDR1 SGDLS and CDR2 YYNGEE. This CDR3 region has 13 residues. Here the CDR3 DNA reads TGTGCCAGCAGGGGGGAGGGGGTTTGGGGCTACACCTTC. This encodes CASRGEGVWGYTF.

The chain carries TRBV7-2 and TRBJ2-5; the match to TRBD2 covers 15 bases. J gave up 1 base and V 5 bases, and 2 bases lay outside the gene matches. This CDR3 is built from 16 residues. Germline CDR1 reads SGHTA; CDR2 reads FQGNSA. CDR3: CASSKGLAGGQETQYF. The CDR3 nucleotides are TGTGCCAGCAGCAAGGGACTAGCGGGGGGCCAAGAGACCCAGTACTTC. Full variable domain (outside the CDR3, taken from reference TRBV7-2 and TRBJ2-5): GAGVSQSPSNKVTEKGKDVELRCDPISGHTALYWYRQSLGQGLEFLIYFQGNSAPDKSGLPSDRFSAERTGGSVSTLTIQRTQQEDSAVYLCASSKGLAGGQETQYFGPGTRLLVL.

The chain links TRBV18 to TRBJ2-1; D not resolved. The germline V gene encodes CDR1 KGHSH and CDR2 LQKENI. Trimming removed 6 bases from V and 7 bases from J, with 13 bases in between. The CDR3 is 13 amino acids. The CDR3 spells CASSLSRENEQFF. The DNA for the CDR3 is TGTGCCAGCTCTCTTAGTAGAGAAAATGAGCAGTTCTTC.

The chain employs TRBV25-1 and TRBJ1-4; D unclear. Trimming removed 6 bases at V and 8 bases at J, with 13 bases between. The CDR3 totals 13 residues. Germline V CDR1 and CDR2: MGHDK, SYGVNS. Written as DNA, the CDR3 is TGTGCCAGCAGGGAGGGCAATGGGGAAAAACTGTTTTTT. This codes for CASREGNGEKLFF.

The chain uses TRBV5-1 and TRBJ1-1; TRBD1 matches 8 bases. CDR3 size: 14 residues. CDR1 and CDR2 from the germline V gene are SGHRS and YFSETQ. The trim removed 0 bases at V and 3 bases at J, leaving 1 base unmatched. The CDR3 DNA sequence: TGCGCCAGCAGCTTGGGGACAGGGCACACTGAAGCTTTCTTT. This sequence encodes CASSLGTGHTEAFF.

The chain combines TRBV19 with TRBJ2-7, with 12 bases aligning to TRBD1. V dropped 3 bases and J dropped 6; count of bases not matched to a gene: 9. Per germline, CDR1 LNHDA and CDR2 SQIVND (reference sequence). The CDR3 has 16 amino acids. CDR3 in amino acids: CASSITFGTGGGEQYF. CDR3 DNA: TGTGCCAGTAGTATTACCTTCGGGACAGGGGGCGGCGAGCAGTACTTC. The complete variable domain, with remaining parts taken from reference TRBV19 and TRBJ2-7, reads DGGITQSPKYLFRKEGQNVTLSCEQNLNHDAMYWYRQDPGQGLRLIYYSQIVNDFQKGDIAEGYSVSREKKESFPLTVTSAQKNPTAFYLCASSITFGTGGGEQYFGPGTRLTVT.

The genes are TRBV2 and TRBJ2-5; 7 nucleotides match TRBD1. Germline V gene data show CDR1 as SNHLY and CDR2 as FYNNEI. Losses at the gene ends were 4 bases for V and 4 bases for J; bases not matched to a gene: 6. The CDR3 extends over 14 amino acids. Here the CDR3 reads CASSGQGEGETQYF. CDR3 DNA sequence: TGTGCCAGCAGTGGACAGGGAGAGGGAGAGACCCAGTACTTC.

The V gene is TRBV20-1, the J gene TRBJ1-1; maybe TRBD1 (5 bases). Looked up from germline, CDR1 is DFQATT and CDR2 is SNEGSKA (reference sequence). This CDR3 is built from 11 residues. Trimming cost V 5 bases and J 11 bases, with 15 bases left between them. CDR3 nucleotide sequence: TGCAGTGCTTATACCGGTCGGGGGGCTTTCTTT. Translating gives CSAYTGRGAFF.

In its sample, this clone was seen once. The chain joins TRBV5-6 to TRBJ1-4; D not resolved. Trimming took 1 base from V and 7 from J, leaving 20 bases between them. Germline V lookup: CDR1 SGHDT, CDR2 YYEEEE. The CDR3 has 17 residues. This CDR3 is CASSLRESPGDFEKLFF. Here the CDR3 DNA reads TGTGCCAGCAGCTTGAGGGAGTCCCCTGGGGATTTTGAAAAACTGTTTTTT.